This TCR beta chain was found in a study of human T cells and chemical hapten exposure. The library put unique molecular identifiers onto individual cDNA molecules. TCRdb re-called the reads through MiXCR, storing one row per CDR3 protein. The table records 100,000 to 150,000 distinct CDR3 sequences, around 8.5% of them present only once. Per the germline V gene, CDR1 is MGHDK and CDR2 is SYGVNS. The V and J ends lost 3 bases and 1 base respectively, with 9 bases between them. There are 14 residues in the CDR3. From whole blood left unfractionated, total RNA was extracted. Sequences were obtained from whole blood. The J gene is TRBJ2-5, the V gene TRBV25-1; D uncertain. This receptor was identified in a human donor in good health. Some clones in this sample may be carry-over from other donors' samples. This chain's CDR3 is CASSERTAQETQYF. CDR3 in DNA: TGTGCCAGCAGTGAGCGGACGGCCCAAGAGACCCAGTACTTC.